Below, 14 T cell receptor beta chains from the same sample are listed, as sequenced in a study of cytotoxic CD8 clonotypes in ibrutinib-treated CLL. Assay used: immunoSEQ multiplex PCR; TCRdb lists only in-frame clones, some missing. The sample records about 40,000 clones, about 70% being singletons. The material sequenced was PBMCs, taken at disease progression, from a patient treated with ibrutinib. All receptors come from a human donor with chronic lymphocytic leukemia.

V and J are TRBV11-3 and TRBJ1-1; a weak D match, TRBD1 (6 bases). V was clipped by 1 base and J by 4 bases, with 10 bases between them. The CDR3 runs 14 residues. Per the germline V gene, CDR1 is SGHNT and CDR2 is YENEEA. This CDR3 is CASSLGQGSTEAFF. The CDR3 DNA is TGTGCCAGCAGCTTAGGGCAGGGGAGCACTGAAGCTTTCTTT. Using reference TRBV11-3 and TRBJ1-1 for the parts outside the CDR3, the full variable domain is EAGVVQSPRYKIIEKKQPVAFWCNPISGHNTLYWYLQNLGQGPELLIRYENEEAVDDSQLPKDRFSAERLKGVDSTLKIQPAELGDSAVYLCASSLGQGSTEAFFGQGTRLTVV.

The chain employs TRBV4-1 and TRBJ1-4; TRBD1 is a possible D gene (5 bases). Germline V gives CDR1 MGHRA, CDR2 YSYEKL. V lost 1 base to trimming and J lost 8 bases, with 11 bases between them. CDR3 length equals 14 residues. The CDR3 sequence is CASSQAGAGEKLFF. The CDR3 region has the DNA TGCGCCAGCAGCCAAGCCGGGGCAGGCGAAAAACTGTTTTTT.

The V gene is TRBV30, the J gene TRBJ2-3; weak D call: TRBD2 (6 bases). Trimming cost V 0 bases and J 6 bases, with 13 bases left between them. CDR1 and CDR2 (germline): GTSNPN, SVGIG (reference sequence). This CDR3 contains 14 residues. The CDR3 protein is CAWSVVGGVDTQYF. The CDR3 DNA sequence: TGTGCCTGGAGTGTGGTGGGGGGTGTGGATACGCAGTATTTT. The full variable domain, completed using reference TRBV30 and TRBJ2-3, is SQTIHQWPATLVQPVGSPLSLECTVEGTSNPNLYWYRQAAGRGLQLLFYSVGIGQISSEVPQNLSASRPQDRQFILSSKKLLLSDSGFYLCAWSVVGGVDTQYFGPGTRLTVL.

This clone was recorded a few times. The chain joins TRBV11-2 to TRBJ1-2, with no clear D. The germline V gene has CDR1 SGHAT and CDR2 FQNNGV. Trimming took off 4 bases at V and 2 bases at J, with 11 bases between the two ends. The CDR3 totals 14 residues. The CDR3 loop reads CASSSIGLNYGYTF. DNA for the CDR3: TGTGCCAGCAGCTCAATAGGCTTAAACTATGGCTACACCTTC.

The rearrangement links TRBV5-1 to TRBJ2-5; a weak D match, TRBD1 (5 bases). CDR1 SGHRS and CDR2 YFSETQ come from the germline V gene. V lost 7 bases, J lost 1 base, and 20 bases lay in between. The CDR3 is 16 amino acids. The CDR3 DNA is TGCGCCAGCGGACCCGGACACCAGAGGACCCAAGAGACCCAGTACTTC. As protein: CASGPGHQRTQETQYF.

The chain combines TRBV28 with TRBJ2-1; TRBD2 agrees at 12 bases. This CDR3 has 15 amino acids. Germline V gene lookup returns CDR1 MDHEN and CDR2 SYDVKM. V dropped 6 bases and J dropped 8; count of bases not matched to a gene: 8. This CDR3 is CASSPTSGSRDEQFF. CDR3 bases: TGTGCCAGCAGCCCGACTAGCGGGAGCCGCGATGAGCAGTTCTTC.

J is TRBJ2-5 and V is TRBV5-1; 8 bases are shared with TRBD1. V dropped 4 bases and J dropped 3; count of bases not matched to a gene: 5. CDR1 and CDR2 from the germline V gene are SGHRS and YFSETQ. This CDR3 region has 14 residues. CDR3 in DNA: TGCGCCAGCAGCACGGGACAGGTAAAAGAGACCCAGTACTTC. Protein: CASSTGQVKETQYF.

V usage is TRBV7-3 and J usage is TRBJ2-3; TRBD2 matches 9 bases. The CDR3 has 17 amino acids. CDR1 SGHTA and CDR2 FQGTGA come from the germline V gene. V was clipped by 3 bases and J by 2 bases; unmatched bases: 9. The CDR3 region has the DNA TGTGCCAGCAGCTTCGGTAGCGGGGGTCTCTCCACAGATACGCAGTATTTT. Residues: CASSFGSGGLSTDTQYF.

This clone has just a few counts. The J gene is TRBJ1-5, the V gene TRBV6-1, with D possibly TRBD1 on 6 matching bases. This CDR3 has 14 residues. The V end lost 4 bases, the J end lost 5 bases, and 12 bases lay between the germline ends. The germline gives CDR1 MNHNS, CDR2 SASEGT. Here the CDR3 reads CASSVGQTHQPQHF. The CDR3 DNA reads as TGTGCCAGCAGTGTGGGACAAACACATCAGCCCCAGCATTTT.

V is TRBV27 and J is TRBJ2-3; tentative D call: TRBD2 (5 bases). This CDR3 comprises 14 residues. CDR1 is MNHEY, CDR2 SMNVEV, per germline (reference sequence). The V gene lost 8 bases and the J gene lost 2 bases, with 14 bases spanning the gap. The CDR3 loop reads CASGRLSFTDTQYF. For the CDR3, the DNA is TGTGCCAGCGGGAGACTGAGCTTCACAGATACGCAGTATTTT.

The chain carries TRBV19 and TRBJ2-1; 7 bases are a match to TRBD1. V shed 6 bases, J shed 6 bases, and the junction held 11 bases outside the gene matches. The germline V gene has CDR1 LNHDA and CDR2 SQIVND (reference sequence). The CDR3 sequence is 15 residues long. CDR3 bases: TGTGCCAGTAGGCCCCCGAGGGGGCCTTCCAATGAGCAGTTCTTC. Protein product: CASRPPRGPSNEQFF.

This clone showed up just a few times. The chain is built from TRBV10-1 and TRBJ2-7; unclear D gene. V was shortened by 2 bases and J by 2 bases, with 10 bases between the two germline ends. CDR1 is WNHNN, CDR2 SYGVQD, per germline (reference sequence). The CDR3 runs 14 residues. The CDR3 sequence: CASSEGIPPYEQYF. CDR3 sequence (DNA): TGCGCCAGCAGTGAGGGCATCCCCCCCTACGAGCAGTACTTC.

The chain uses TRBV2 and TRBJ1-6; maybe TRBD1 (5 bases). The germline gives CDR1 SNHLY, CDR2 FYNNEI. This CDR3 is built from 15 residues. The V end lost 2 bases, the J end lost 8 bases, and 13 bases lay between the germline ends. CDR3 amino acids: CASSEMRAGDSPLHF. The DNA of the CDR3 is TGTGCCAGCAGTGAAATGCGGGCGGGGGATTCACCCCTCCACTTT. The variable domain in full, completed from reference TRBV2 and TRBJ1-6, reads EPEVTQTPSHQVTQMGQEVILRCVPISNHLYFYWYRQILGQKVEFLVSFYNNEISEKSEIFDDQFSVERPDGSNFTLKIRSTKLEDSAMYFCASSEMRAGDSPLHFGNGTRLTVT.

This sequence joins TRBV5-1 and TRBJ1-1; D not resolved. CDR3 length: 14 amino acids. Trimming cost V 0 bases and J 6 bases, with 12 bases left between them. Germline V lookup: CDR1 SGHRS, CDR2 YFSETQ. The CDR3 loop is CASSLEGRIAEAFF. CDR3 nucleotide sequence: TGCGCCAGCAGCTTGGAGGGCAGGATCGCTGAAGCTTTCTTT.